This T cell receptor beta chain was sequenced in a study of OX40 agonist ivuxolimab in advanced cancers. Study-level background: Six ivuxolimab dose levels, 0.01 to 10 mg/kg, were given intravenously every 2 weeks. A history of anti-PD-1, anti-PD-L1 or anti-CTLA-4 therapy was acceptable, and 40% to 45% had some.

Details on this clone: Its target is not known.

The protocol was immunoSEQ multiplex PCR, while the TCRdb copy is restricted to in-frame clones and leaves out a portion. The table lists about 77,000 clones, more than 90% of them singletons. Sampling times: baseline, cycle 4 day 1, cycle 7 day 1. Germline lookup yields CDR1 SQVTM and CDR2 ANQGSEA. The V and J ends lost 5 bases and 4 bases, in that order; junction bases with no gene match: 3. This CDR3 region has 12 residues. Broader study findings: Within 6 weeks, CD4+ and CD8+ blood T cells expanded clonally at 0.1 to 3.0 mg/kg.

The V gene is TRBV29-1, the J gene TRBJ1-1; 8 bases map to TRBD1. Sequences were derived from CD4+ or CD8+ T cells sorted from blood, sampled in a trial of the OX40 agonist ivuxolimab. The clonotype comes from an adult with an advanced solid tumor such as melanoma, head and neck, liver or kidney cancer. The DNA of the CDR3 is TGCAGCGTTTCGACAGGGGCCACTGAAGCTTTCTTT. Translated, it gives CSVSTGATEAFF.